This T cell receptor (beta chain) emerged from a study of blood T cells in healthy people across ages. Study findings and constraints: Without sorted subsets, naive and antigen-experienced compartments could not be conclusively compared. It was the long-lived donors that had more naive CD4+ cells and higher diversity than aged donors.

A second PCR of 7 to 11 cycles used a sample-barcoded 5' primer and a J-beta primer mix. One entry per CDR3 protein, called by TCRdb with MiXCR from the 5' RACE reads. The table lists 700,000 or so distinct CDR3 sequences, approximately 40% of them singletons. The CDR3 is 12 amino acids. Per germline, CDR1 MNHEY and CDR2 SVGEGT. Turning to this clonotype: Antigen specificity is unknown. A junction end diverges from the germline sequence, so it may reflect a read error.

This rearrangement joins TRBV6-2 or TRBV6-3 to TRBJ2-1, with D possibly matching TRBD1 (5 bases). The clonotype originates from a man older than 75 in good health. Input material: blood. The CDR3 spells CASSYSTGRQFF. CDR3 nucleotides: TGTGCCAGCAGCTACTCTACAGGCCGGCAGTTCTTC.